The 31 T cell receptor beta chains below all came from one sample that was sequenced in a study of blood T cells in healthy people across ages. A sample-barcoded 5' primer and a J-beta primer mix were used in a second PCR of about 7 to 12 cycles. TCRdb reprocessed the 5' RACE reads via MiXCR and lists one record per CDR3 protein. The sample records approximately 800,000 distinct CDR3 sequences, 53% being singletons. Input material: blood. The source of these receptors is an elderly man in good health.

This clonotype has only a few counts. The chain employs TRBV20-1 and TRBJ2-5; D is unresolved. Trimming removed 0 bases at V and 1 base at J, with 9 bases between. Germline V gene data show CDR1 as DFQATT and CDR2 as SNEGSKA (reference sequence). The length of the CDR3 is 14 residues. The CDR3 coding sequence is TGCAGTGCTAGAGATCGCGGCTTCCAAGAGACCCAGTACTTC. Its translation is CSARDRGFQETQYF.

The chain employs TRBV5-1 and TRBJ2-3, with 9 bases matching TRBD2. The germline gives CDR1 SGHRS, CDR2 YFSETQ. This CDR3 region has 14 residues. The trim removed 5 bases at V and 3 bases at J, leaving 4 bases unmatched. CDR3 sequence (DNA): TGCGCCAGCAGGGCGGGAGGGGCTACAGATACGCAGTATTTT. Residues: CASRAGGATDTQYF.

This chain uses TRBV5-1 with TRBJ2-4, with 9 positions matching TRBD2. This CDR3 has 12 residues. Looked up from germline, CDR1 is SGHRS and CDR2 is YFSETQ. V was clipped by 7 bases and J by 13 bases; unmatched bases: 9. This chain's CDR3 is CASRKREEEQYF. CDR3 DNA sequence: TGCGCCAGCCGAAAGCGGGAGGAAGAACAGTACTTC.

For this clonotype: A junction end diverges from the germline sequence, so it may reflect a read error. The chain joins TRBV12-3 or TRBV12-4 to TRBJ2-7; D unresolved. The CDR3 runs to 14 residues. Here the CDR3 reads CTSTIAAGFYEQYF. DNA for the CDR3: TGTACCAGCACCATCGCAGCCGGGTTCTACGAGCAGTACTTC.

In its sample, this clonotype was seen a few times. The chain links TRBV5-1 to TRBJ1-4, with D maybe TRBD1 (5 bases). CDR3 size: 15 residues. Trimming pared 0 bases from V and 3 bases from J, leaving 9 bases between. Germline V lookup: CDR1 SGHRS, CDR2 YFSETQ. In nucleotides, the CDR3 is TGCGCCAGCAGCTTGGCGGGGGTAGCTAATGAAAAACTGTTTTTT. Its translation: CASSLAGVANEKLFF. Complete variable domain (other parts from reference TRBV5-1 and TRBJ1-4): KAGVTQTPRYLIKTRGQQVTLSCSPISGHRSVSWYQQTPGQGLQFLFEYFSETQRNKGNFPGRFSGRQFSNSRSEMNVSTLELGDSALYLCASSLAGVANEKLFFGSGTQLSVL.

The rearrangement joins TRBV13 to TRBJ2-7; the D gene could be TRBD1 or TRBD2 (6 bases each). Trimming left V 2 bases short and J 6 bases short, with 14 bases between. This CDR3 comprises 14 residues. Germline V lookup: CDR1 PRHDT, CDR2 FYEKMQ (reference sequence). The CDR3 region is CASSLQGGRGEQYF. CDR3 sequence (DNA): TGTGCCAGCAGCTTACAAGGGGGGAGAGGCGAGCAGTACTTC.

The rearrangement links TRBV27 to TRBJ2-1; D possibly corresponds to TRBD1 (6 bases). Trimming stripped 3 bases from V and 5 bases from J, with 14 bases between. CDR3 length equals 15 residues. Germline assignment: CDR1 MNHEY and CDR2 SMNVEV (reference sequence). For the CDR3, the DNA is TGTGCCAGCAGTTTCTTCAGGGGTGTAGACAATGAGCAGTTCTTC. Translated: CASSFFRGVDNEQFF.

V gene TRBV5-1 combines with J gene TRBJ2-7, with TRBD2 matching over 14 bases. Germline assignment: CDR1 SGHRS and CDR2 YFSETQ. The CDR3 is 17 amino acids. The J segment lost 2 bases and the V segment lost 0 bases, leaving 4 bases of the junction unmatched. This CDR3 is CASSLGLAGGPPYEQYF. The CDR3 region has the DNA TGCGCCAGCAGCTTGGGACTAGCGGGAGGGCCCCCCTACGAGCAGTACTTC.

V is TRBV28 and J is TRBJ2-1; D is perhaps TRBD1 or TRBD2 (5 bases each). Germline-derived CDR1 and CDR2 are MDHEN and SYDVKM. Trimming removed 2 bases at V and 9 bases at J, with 17 bases between. There are 15 residues in the CDR3. The CDR3 DNA follows: TGTGCCAGCAGTTTACGGGGACCGGGACCCCCTGAGCAGTTCTTC. As protein: CASSLRGPGPPEQFF. Full variable domain (missing parts from reference TRBV28 and TRBJ2-1): DVKVTQSSRYLVKRTGEKVFLECVQDMDHENMFWYRQDPGLGLRLIYFSYDVKMKEKGDIPEGYSVSREKKERFSLILESASTNQTSMYLCASSLRGPGPPEQFFGPGTRLTVL.

This clonotype was picked up a small number of times. This chain joins TRBV20-1 and TRBJ2-3; 8 bases agree with TRBD2. V trimming: 6 bases; J trimming: 5 bases; junction bases outside the gene matches: 13. The CDR3 length is 15 residues. In germline, CDR1 is DFQATT, CDR2 SNEGSKA (reference sequence). Here the CDR3 DNA reads TGCAGTGCCTACGGTGGACTAGCTCGAAGAGATACGCAGTATTTT. The encoded protein is CSAYGGLARRDTQYF.

The CDR3 DNA sequence: TGTGCCAGCAGCGCCGAGGGCGGGCCCTACAATGAGCAGTTCTTC. It specifies CASSAEGGPYNEQFF. The chain uses TRBV7-9 and TRBJ2-1; D possibly corresponds to TRBD2 (5 bases). Germline V gives CDR1 SEHNR, CDR2 FQNEAQ (reference sequence). CDR3 length: 15 amino acids. Trimming removed 5 bases from V and 2 bases from J, with 13 bases in between.

This clonotype has a handful of counts. J is TRBJ1-1 and V is TRBV2; 7 nucleotides match TRBD1. V trimming: 6 bases; J trimming: 4 bases; junction bases outside the gene matches: 8. There are 14 residues in the CDR3. The V gene's germline CDR1 is SNHLY and CDR2 FYNNEI. This CDR3 is CASRDRQGGTEAFF. The CDR3 DNA reads as TGTGCCAGCAGAGACAGACAGGGTGGCACTGAAGCTTTCTTT.

This clonotype was detected once. The gene calls are TRBV11-1 and TRBJ2-5; D is perhaps TRBD2 (5 bases). Germline V gene data show CDR1 as SGHAT and CDR2 as FQDESV (reference sequence). Trimming took 5 bases from V and 5 from J, leaving 15 bases between them. The CDR3 extends over 14 amino acids. CDR3 DNA sequence: TGTGCCAGCAGCCTCTCCGATCGAGGGGAGACCCAGTACTTC. Translation gives CASSLSDRGETQYF.

V and J are TRBV7-2 and TRBJ1-3, with D tentatively TRBD1 (6 bases). The CDR3 length is 13 residues. Per the germline V gene, CDR1 is SGHTA and CDR2 is FQGNSA. V lost 9 bases, J lost 3 bases, and 12 bases lay in between. The CDR3 region has the DNA TGTGCCAGTCGGGTCAGGGGTGGAAACACCATATATTTT. This sequence encodes CASRVRGGNTIYF.

This chain links TRBV4-1 with TRBJ2-5; D might be TRBD1 (6 bases). The end of the DNA is better explained by TRBJ2-7, so the J call may be wrong. CDR1 is MGHRA and CDR2 is YSYEKL in the germline V gene. The CDR3 runs 16 residues. The CDR3 here is CASSHPGTRSKREQYF. In DNA, the CDR3 is TGCGCCAGCAGCCATCCCGGGACACGCAGCAAGCGCGAGCAGTACTTC.

CDR3 sequence reads: CASSARDSSNTEAFF. CDR3 sequence (DNA): TGTGCCAGCAGCGCCCGGGACAGCTCGAACACTGAAGCTTTCTTT. This chain joins TRBV3-1 and TRBJ1-1; 7 bases align to TRBD1. V lost 5 bases and J lost 1; bases outside the gene matches: 7. CDR3 length: 15 amino acids. Per germline, CDR1 LGHDT and CDR2 YNNKEL (reference sequence).

The chain is built from TRBV5-1 and TRBJ1-5; D perhaps matches TRBD1 (5 bases). CDR3 size: 16 residues. The V end lost 3 bases, the J end lost 3 bases, and 16 bases lay between the germline ends. The germline gives CDR1 SGHRS, CDR2 YFSETQ. The DNA for the CDR3 is TGCGCCAGCAGCTCCGGGGACGGCGCCTCCAATCAGCCCCAGCATTTT. It codes for CASSSGDGASNQPQHF.

This clonotype appeared a few times. The V gene is TRBV4-2, the J gene TRBJ2-1, with D unclear. In germline, CDR1 is LGHNA, CDR2 YNFKEQ. The CDR3 is 12 residues long. V lost 4 bases to trimming and J lost 5 bases, with 6 bases between them. CDR3 DNA sequence: TGTGCCAGCAGCCCGGCGGACAATGAGCAGTTCTTC. It codes for CASSPADNEQFF.

This chain connects TRBV20-1 to TRBJ2-1; tentatively, D is TRBD2 (5 bases). The CDR3 has 12 amino acids. Germline V gives CDR1 DFQATT, CDR2 SNEGSKA (reference sequence). Deletions cut 3 bases from V and 5 bases from J, with 8 bases between. The CDR3 nucleotides read TGCAGTGCTAGCGGGAACGACAATGAGCAGTTCTTC. It translates to CSASGNDNEQFF.

The chain links TRBV20-1 to TRBJ1-2; perhaps TRBD1 as D (5 bases). Between the trimmed V and J ends, which lost 5 bases and 0 bases, there was a span of 13 bases. Germline CDR1 and CDR2: DFQATT and SNEGSKA (reference sequence). The CDR3 runs 14 residues. CDR3 region: CSAQGRGTNYGYTF. CDR3 nucleotides: TGCAGTGCTCAGGGTCGGGGAACTAACTATGGCTACACCTTC.

This clonotype was recorded a few times. This rearrangement joins TRBV7-2 to TRBJ2-4; D is perhaps TRBD2 (6 bases). The J call is uncertain, as TRBJ2-7 better fits the DNA end. The CDR3 is made up of 16 amino acids. Germline V gives CDR1 SGHTA, CDR2 FQGNSA. Here the CDR3 DNA reads TGTGCCAGCAGCTTAGCAAGCCGGAGGGGATCCTACGAGCAGTACTTC. This translates into CASSLASRRGSYEQYF.

The rearrangement links TRBV12-3 or TRBV12-4 to TRBJ2-3; D possibly corresponds to TRBD2 (5 bases). This CDR3 has 15 amino acids. Trimming cost V 1 base and J 6 bases, with 14 bases left between them. Written as DNA, the CDR3 is TGTGCCAGCAGTTTAGGGCGGGTCAAATGGGATACGCAGTATTTT. This encodes CASSLGRVKWDTQYF.

The chain employs TRBV29-1 and TRBJ2-2; no clear D. The CDR3 covers 12 residues. Germline CDR1 and CDR2: SQVTM and ANQGSEA. Trimming pared 4 bases from V and 5 bases from J, leaving 8 bases between. The CDR3 region is CSVVAHTGELFF. The CDR3 coding sequence is TGCAGCGTTGTTGCGCATACCGGGGAGCTGTTTTTT.

V gene TRBV12-3 or TRBV12-4 combines with J gene TRBJ1-6; D might be TRBD1 (5 bases). Trimming cost V 5 bases and J 0 bases, with 11 bases left between them. The CDR3 has 16 residues. The CDR3 coding sequence is TGTGCCAGCAGTCCCCCAGGGAGCTCCTATAATTCACCCCTCCACTTT. Its translation: CASSPPGSSYNSPLHF.

The V gene is TRBV5-1, the J gene TRBJ2-5; 13 bases are shared with TRBD2. Trimming removed 7 bases from V and 5 bases from J; junction bases left unmatched: 2. Per the germline V gene, CDR1 is SGHRS and CDR2 is YFSETQ. CDR3 length: 13 residues. The CDR3: CASGLAGAETQYF. The CDR3 coding sequence is TGCGCCAGCGGACTAGCGGGGGCGGAGACCCAGTACTTC. Together with reference TRBV5-1 and TRBJ2-5, the CDR3 gives the full variable domain: KAGVTQTPRYLIKTRGQQVTLSCSPISGHRSVSWYQQTPGQGLQFLFEYFSETQRNKGNFPGRFSGRQFSNSRSEMNVSTLELGDSALYLCASGLAGAETQYFGPGTRLLVL.

The chain joins TRBV5-1 to TRBJ2-3; D is perhaps TRBD2 (6 bases). V shed 3 bases and J shed 4 bases, with 18 bases lying between them. Germline V gene sequence: CDR1 SGHRS, CDR2 YFSETQ. CDR3 length equals 16 residues. The CDR3 reads CASSWEARGQSDTQYF. In DNA form, the CDR3 reads TGCGCCAGCAGCTGGGAGGCCAGAGGTCAGTCAGATACGCAGTATTTT.

The chain couples TRBV6-2 or TRBV6-3 to TRBJ1-2; perhaps TRBD1 as D (5 bases). V gave up 5 bases and J gave up 2 bases, with 15 bases separating them. CDR3 length equals 15 residues. Germline CDR1 MNHEY, CDR2 SVGEGT. The DNA for the CDR3 is TGTGCCAGCAGTAGCAGCCGGACATCGAACTATGGCTACACCTTC. It specifies CASSSSRTSNYGYTF.

V usage is TRBV6-2 or TRBV6-3 and J usage is TRBJ1-1, with D hard to call. V was clipped by 2 bases and J by 4 bases, with 11 bases between them. This CDR3 is built from 14 residues. Per germline, CDR1 MNHEY and CDR2 SVGEGT. This chain's CDR3 is CASSYGGMSTEAFF. In nucleotides, the CDR3 is TGTGCCAGCAGTTACGGCGGGATGAGCACTGAAGCTTTCTTT.

This clonotype came up a few times. The chain recombines TRBV27 with TRBJ2-7, with D uncertain. The V gene lost 5 bases and the J gene lost 7 bases, with 12 bases spanning the gap. CDR3 length: 12 residues. The germline V gene has CDR1 MNHEY and CDR2 SMNVEV (reference sequence). The CDR3 loop is CASSPSVGEQYF. DNA for the CDR3: TGTGCCAGCAGTCCTTCGGTGGGGGAGCAGTACTTC.

The chain has TRBV5-1 and TRBJ2-7, with 7 bases identical to TRBD1. J lost 7 bases, V lost 3 bases, and 10 bases had no gene match. The CDR3 contains 14 residues. Germline V gene data show CDR1 as SGHRS and CDR2 as YFSETQ. The chain's CDR3 is CASSSPGQPREQYF. CDR3 DNA: TGCGCCAGCAGCTCACCGGGACAGCCCCGGGAGCAGTACTTC.

This clonotype was detected only a few times. The rearrangement joins TRBV7-9 to TRBJ2-1; TRBD2 matches at 15 bases. Losses at the gene ends were 8 bases for V and 1 base for J; bases not matched to a gene: 3. Germline V gene data show CDR1 as SEHNR and CDR2 as FQNEAQ (reference sequence). The CDR3 contains 16 residues. This chain's CDR3 is CASGTSGGWSYNEQFF. The CDR3 nucleotides are TGTGCCAGCGGGACTAGCGGGGGGTGGTCCTACAATGAGCAGTTCTTC.